These 10 T cell receptor beta chains originate from one sample sequenced in a study of T-cell memory formation after mild COVID-19. TCRdb recomputed calls from the 5' RACE reads with MiXCR, one row per CDR3 protein. The sample holds tens of thousands of distinct CDR3 sequences, approximately 12% seen once. The sequencing sample was made of PBMCs or a T cell subset sorted from them (not recorded which). These receptors came from a man between 18 and 29 years old who had mild COVID-19 (a few samples of this study predate the infection). Cell type and time point are not known.

The chain joins TRBV27 to TRBJ2-7, with 9 bases that match TRBD1. Germline CDR1 is MNHEY and CDR2 is SMNVEV (reference sequence). The CDR3 sequence is 15 residues long. V lost 3 bases to trimming and J lost 4 bases; unmatched junction nucleotides: 7. The CDR3 loop reads CASSFATGGGYEQYF. The CDR3 nucleotides are TGTGCCAGCAGTTTCGCCACAGGGGGCGGGTACGAGCAGTACTTC.

The chain has TRBV9 and TRBJ2-1, with 14 bases matching TRBD2. Germline V gene lookup returns CDR1 SGDLS and CDR2 YYNGEE. V gave up 0 bases and J gave up 7 bases; unmatched junction bases: 9. The CDR3 has 18 residues. The CDR3 DNA follows: TGTGCCAGCAGCGTAGGAGGGATGGGGACTAGCGGGAGAAATGAGCAGTTCTTC. Amino acids: CASSVGGMGTSGRNEQFF. The variable domain in full, with the rest retrieved from reference TRBV9 and TRBJ2-1, is DSGVTQTPKHLITATGQRVTLRCSPRSGDLSVYWYQQSLDQGLQFLIQYYNGEERAKGNILERFSAQQFPDLHSELNLSSLELGDSALYFCASSVGGMGTSGRNEQFFGPGTRLTVL.

This clonotype was counted between two and nine times. The chain recombines TRBV19 with TRBJ2-2; D is unclear. CDR3 length: 13 amino acids. Trimming pared 7 bases from V and 3 bases from J, leaving 9 bases between. Germline V gene data show CDR1 as LNHDA and CDR2 as SQIVND (reference sequence). CDR3: CASMDRYTGELFF. The CDR3 coding sequence is TGTGCCAGTATGGACCGATACACCGGGGAGCTGTTTTTT.

This clonotype was found many times. The V call is TRBV4-3, the J call TRBJ2-1, with unresolved D. The CDR3 covers 12 residues. Germline lookup yields CDR1 LGHNA and CDR2 YSLEER. The V gene lost 0 bases and the J gene lost 8 bases, with 5 bases spanning the gap. The CDR3 protein is CASSQDGDEQFF. In DNA, the CDR3 is TGCGCCAGCAGCCAAGATGGCGATGAGCAGTTCTTC.

This clonotype was seen many times. The chain links TRBV4-2 to TRBJ2-1; TRBD2 aligns across 8 bases. With 4 bases clipped from V and 0 bases from J, the junction kept 2 bases outside the gene matches. The CDR3 is 15 residues long. Per germline, CDR1 LGHNA and CDR2 YNFKEQ. CDR3 sequence: CASSPAGGSYNEQFF. The CDR3 nucleotides are TGTGCCAGCAGCCCCGCGGGGGGCTCCTACAATGAGCAGTTCTTC.

This clonotype appeared many times. The gene calls are TRBV12-3 or TRBV12-4 and TRBJ2-7; weak D call: TRBD2 (5 bases). The ends were cut back, 2 bases at V and 6 bases at J, with 14 bases in the middle. This CDR3 is built from 14 residues. The CDR3 protein is CASSLRLAESEQYF. CDR3 nucleotides: TGTGCCAGCAGTTTAAGGCTAGCCGAGTCCGAGCAGTACTTC.

This rearrangement joins TRBV15 to TRBJ2-5; D not certain. The germline V gene has CDR1 LNHNV and CDR2 YYDKDF (reference sequence). CDR3 length: 16 amino acids. The ends were cut back, 5 bases at V and 3 bases at J, with 19 bases in the middle. The DNA of the CDR3 is TGTGCCACCAGCGGTGGACCCGGGCCACCCGAAGAGACCCAGTACTTC. This sequence encodes CATSGGPGPPEETQYF. Complete variable domain (other parts from reference TRBV15 and TRBJ2-5): DAMVIQNPRYQVTQFGKPVTLSCSQTLNHNVMYWYQQKSSQAPKLLFHYYDKDFNNEADTPDNFQSRRPNTSFCFLDIRSPGLGDTAMYLCATSGGPGPPEETQYFGPGTRLLVL.

The chain couples TRBV30 to TRBJ2-5; D ambiguous. The CDR3 is 13 amino acids. The germline gives CDR1 GTSNPN, CDR2 SVGIG (reference sequence). V lost 0 bases and J 6 bases, leaving 11 bases between the germline ends. For the CDR3, the DNA is TGTGCCTGGAGTGTACCCGGCTTCAAGACCCAGTACTTC. This encodes CAWSVPGFKTQYF.

This clonotype is medium-sized (0.01 to 0.1%) by share. J is TRBJ1-4 and V is TRBV7-8; D ambiguous. Looked up from germline, CDR1 is SGHVS and CDR2 is FQNEAQ. V lost 3 bases and J 8 bases, leaving 4 bases between the germline ends. The CDR3 runs to 11 residues. CDR3 in DNA: TGTGCCAGCAGCTTTGGGGAAAAACTGTTTTTT. Its protein product is CASSFGEKLFF.

There are a few counts of this clonotype. The chain joins TRBV6-5 to TRBJ2-3; TRBD2 aligns across 10 bases. The V gene end was trimmed by 1 base and the J gene end by 5 bases; junction bases not matched to a gene: 9. Germline V gene lookup returns CDR1 MNHEY and CDR2 SVGAGI. The CDR3 consists of 17 residues. The CDR3: CASSYLWASGGLDTQYF. Written as DNA, the CDR3 is TGTGCCAGCAGTTACTTATGGGCTAGCGGGGGCTTAGATACGCAGTATTTT.